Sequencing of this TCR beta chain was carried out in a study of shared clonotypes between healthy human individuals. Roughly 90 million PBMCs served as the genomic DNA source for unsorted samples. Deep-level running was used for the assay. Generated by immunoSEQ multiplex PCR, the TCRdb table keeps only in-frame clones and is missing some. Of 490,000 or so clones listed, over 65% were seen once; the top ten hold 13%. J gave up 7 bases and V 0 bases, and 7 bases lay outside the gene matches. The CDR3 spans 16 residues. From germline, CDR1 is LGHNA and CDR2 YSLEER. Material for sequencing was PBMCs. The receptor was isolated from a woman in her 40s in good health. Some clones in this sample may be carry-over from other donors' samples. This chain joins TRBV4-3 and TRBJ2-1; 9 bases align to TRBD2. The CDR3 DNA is TGCGCCAGCAGCCAAGATCGGGCGGGAGGGTTGAATGAGCAGTTCTTC. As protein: CASSQDRAGGLNEQFF.